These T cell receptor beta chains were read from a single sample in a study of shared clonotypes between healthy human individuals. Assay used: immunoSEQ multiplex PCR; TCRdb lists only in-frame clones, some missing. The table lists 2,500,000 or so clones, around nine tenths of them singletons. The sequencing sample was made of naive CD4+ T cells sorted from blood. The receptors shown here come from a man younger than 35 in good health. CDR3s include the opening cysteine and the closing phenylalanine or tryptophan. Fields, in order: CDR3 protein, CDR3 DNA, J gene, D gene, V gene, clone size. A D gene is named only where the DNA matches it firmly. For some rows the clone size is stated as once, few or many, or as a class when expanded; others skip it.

CDR3 protein: CSVDGRENQPQHF
CDR3 DNA: TGCAGCGTTGATGGCAGGGAGAATCAGCCCCAGCATTTT
J gene: TRBJ1-5
D gene: -
V gene: TRBV29-1
clone size: -

CDR3 protein: CASSFSGLNTEAFF
CDR3 DNA: TGCGCCAGCAGCTTTAGCGGACTGAACACTGAAGCTTTCTTT
J gene: TRBJ1-1
D gene: -
V gene: TRBV5-1
clone size: -

CDR3 protein: CAWSQAVNTEAFF
CDR3 DNA: TGTGCCTGGAGTCAGGCCGTGAACACTGAAGCTTTCTTT
J gene: TRBJ1-1
D gene: -
V gene: TRBV30
clone size: -

CDR3 protein: CASSPVTRVSNEQFF
CDR3 DNA: TGTGCCAGCAGCCCTGTCACTAGAGTGAGCAATGAGCAGTTCTTC
J gene: TRBJ2-1
D gene: -
V gene: TRBV7-2
clone size: -

CDR3 protein: CASSRDGYEQYF
CDR3 DNA: TGTGCCAGCAGTCGGGACGGCTACGAGCAGTACTTC
J gene: TRBJ2-7
D gene: -
V gene: TRBV6-5
clone size: -

CDR3 protein: CAIKSLAGVGGEQFF
CDR3 DNA: TGTGCCATCAAGTCACTAGCGGGAGTGGGGGGTGAGCAGTTCTTC
J gene: TRBJ2-1
D gene: TRBD2
V gene: TRBV10-3
clone size: -

CDR3 protein: CSVGQGGWTQYF
CDR3 DNA: TGCAGCGTTGGACAGGGGGGTTGGACCCAGTACTTC
J gene: TRBJ2-5
D gene: TRBD1
V gene: TRBV29-1
clone size: -

CDR3 protein: CASSLSPGDQPQHF
CDR3 DNA: TGTGCCAGCAGCTTATCCCCCGGGGATCAGCCCCAGCATTTT
J gene: TRBJ1-5
D gene: -
V gene: TRBV7-2
clone size: -

CDR3 protein: CASSRLGNTGELFF
CDR3 DNA: TGCGCCAGCAGCCGGCTGGGGAACACCGGGGAGCTGTTTTTT
J gene: TRBJ2-2
D gene: -
V gene: TRBV4-1
clone size: -

CDR3 protein: CASSHPRTGSTDTQYF
CDR3 DNA: TGTGCCAGCAGCCACCCTAGAACAGGGAGCACAGATACGCAGTATTTT
J gene: TRBJ2-3
D gene: -
V gene: TRBV14
clone size: -

CDR3 protein: CASSLTFSGGANEQFF
CDR3 DNA: TGTGCCAGCAGCTTAACGTTCAGCGGGGGGGCGAATGAGCAGTTCTTC
J gene: TRBJ2-1
D gene: TRBD2
V gene: TRBV7-3
clone size: once

CDR3 protein: CASSSTSAYNEQFF
CDR3 DNA: TGTGCCAGCAGCTCGACTAGCGCCTACAATGAGCAGTTCTTC
J gene: TRBJ2-1
D gene: TRBD2
V gene: TRBV11-3
clone size: -

CDR3 protein: CASTQGTEYNSPLHF
CDR3 DNA: TGTGCCAGCACCCAAGGGACCGAGTATAATTCACCCCTCCACTTT
J gene: TRBJ1-6
D gene: -
V gene: TRBV7-9
clone size: -

CDR3 protein: CAISESGVPGAFF
CDR3 DNA: TGTGCCATCAGTGAGTCTGGGGTACCCGGAGCTTTCTTT
J gene: TRBJ1-1
D gene: -
V gene: TRBV10-3
clone size: -

CDR3 protein: CASSLASGSIVTGQFF
CDR3 DNA: TGTGCCAGCAGCTTGGCTTCGGGATCCATCGTTACAGGGCAGTTCTTC
J gene: TRBJ2-1
D gene: -
V gene: TRBV5-6
clone size: -

CDR3 protein: CASSMTGGRKTQYF
CDR3 DNA: TGTGCCAGCAGTATGACAGGGGGCCGTAAGACCCAGTACTTC
J gene: TRBJ2-5
D gene: TRBD1
V gene: TRBV28
clone size: -

CDR3 protein: CASSPARWIGTGELFF
CDR3 DNA: TGCGCCAGCAGCCCAGCCCGATGGATTGGCACCGGGGAGCTGTTTTTT
J gene: TRBJ2-2
D gene: -
V gene: TRBV4-1
clone size: -

CDR3 protein: CASREAPIPNSGNTIYF
CDR3 DNA: TGCGCCAGCAGAGAGGCGCCGATACCGAACTCTGGAAACACCATATATTTT
J gene: TRBJ1-3
D gene: -
V gene: TRBV5-1
clone size: -

CDR3 protein: CASSSMGRGRNSPLHF
CDR3 DNA: TGTGCCAGCAGCTCGATGGGCAGGGGGCGGAATTCACCCCTCCACTTT
J gene: TRBJ1-6
D gene: TRBD1
V gene: TRBV5-6
clone size: -

CDR3 protein: CASSPRQLQETQYF
CDR3 DNA: TGTGCCAGCAGCCCAAGACAGTTACAAGAGACCCAGTACTTC
J gene: TRBJ2-5
D gene: -
V gene: TRBV5-6
clone size: -

CDR3 protein: CASSVETGSNQPQHF
CDR3 DNA: TGTGCTAGCAGCGTAGAGACAGGGAGCAATCAGCCCCAGCATTTT
J gene: TRBJ1-5
D gene: TRBD1
V gene: TRBV7-7
clone size: few

CDR3 protein: CASSSSGKGKETQYF
CDR3 DNA: TGCGCCAGCAGCTCGTCAGGAAAGGGGAAAGAGACCCAGTACTTC
J gene: TRBJ2-5
D gene: -
V gene: TRBV5-1
clone size: -

CDR3 protein: CASSEAGTVGGELFF
CDR3 DNA: TGTGCCAGCAGTGAAGCGGGGACGGTAGGAGGGGAGCTGTTTTTT
J gene: TRBJ2-2
D gene: -
V gene: TRBV2
clone size: -

CDR3 protein: CASSPQLGLETQYF
CDR3 DNA: TGTGCCAGCAGTCCCCAGCTAGGCCTAGAGACCCAGTACTTC
J gene: TRBJ2-5
D gene: -
V gene: TRBV6-6
clone size: -

CDR3 protein: CAIQRGALNYEQYF
CDR3 DNA: TGTGCCATCCAACGGGGGGCTCTAAACTACGAGCAGTACTTC
J gene: TRBJ2-7
D gene: -
V gene: TRBV28
clone size: -

CDR3 protein: CASSLTGQGGEKLFF
CDR3 DNA: TGTGCCAGCAGCTTGACGGGACAGGGGGGTGAAAAACTGTTTTTT
J gene: TRBJ1-4
D gene: TRBD1
V gene: TRBV5-6
clone size: -

CDR3 protein: CASSDRHEGVYGYTF
CDR3 DNA: TGTGCCAGCAGTGACCGACATGAGGGTGTCTATGGCTACACCTTC
J gene: TRBJ1-2
D gene: -
V gene: TRBV6-1
clone size: -

CDR3 protein: CASSLGQGGTEAFF
CDR3 DNA: TGTGCCAGCAGCTTAGGACAGGGGGGCACTGAAGCTTTCTTT
J gene: TRBJ1-1
D gene: TRBD1
V gene: TRBV11-1
clone size: -

CDR3 protein: CAISGTSGKYNEQFF
CDR3 DNA: TGTGCCATCAGTGGGACTAGCGGGAAATACAATGAGCAGTTCTTC
J gene: TRBJ2-1
D gene: TRBD2
V gene: TRBV10-3
clone size: -

CDR3 protein: CASRPTKPYEQYF
CDR3 DNA: TGTGCCAGCAGACCCACAAAGCCCTACGAGCAGTACTTC
J gene: TRBJ2-7
D gene: -
V gene: TRBV28
clone size: -

CDR3 protein: CASSQGHLSETQYF
CDR3 DNA: TGCGCCAGCAGCCAAGGACACCTAAGCGAGACCCAGTACTTC
J gene: TRBJ2-5
D gene: -
V gene: TRBV4-1
clone size: -